This TCR beta chain was captured in a study of PD-L1 blockade in urothelial cancer (dated by TCRdb to about 2017). Regarding the complete study: All patients started therapy in about 2014 and received atezolizumab 1,200 mg intravenously every 3 weeks. Durable clinical benefit was defined as a progression-free survival longer than 6 months, and TCR features were additionally tested against progression-free survival and overall survival. Blood samples were analyzed at two time points: 3 weeks after treatment start (second dose) and 6 weeks after treatment start. Pretreatment blood TCR-seq was available for about 28 patients, at least one posttreatment blood collection was obtained for 24 patients, and tumor TCR-seq was available for 24 patients. Whole exome sequencing and RNA sequencing of pretreatment tumors were performed alongside TCR sequencing in the same patients. Blood samples gave a median of about 130,000 T cells and 80,000 or so unique TCRs, with a median clonality of around 0.08. TCR sequencing covered pretreatment tumor samples and matched, serially collected peripheral blood taken before and after atezolizumab treatment. About 85% of the 29 patients were males with bladder-origin urothelial cancer, and 18 of 29 reported a prior smoking history. An ECOG performance status of 0 or 1 was recorded for the patients, and 0 to 3 prior chemotherapy regimens had been received by the patients. Durable clinical benefit was achieved by nine patients and was not achieved by 20 patients. The study was an exploratory multi-omic analysis of somatic, immune and clinical correlates of response to PD-L1 blockade with atezolizumab in urothelial cancer.

Synthetic TCR analog templates were spiked into each PCR to estimate absolute template abundance from read counts. The immunoSEQ assay was used to amplify TCRbeta CDR3 regions from genomic DNA with bias-controlled V and J gene primers. Rearranged TCRbeta segments were sequenced at approximately 20X coverage. The study's processing was this. Clustering was used to correct sequencing errors, and CDR3s were annotated against IMGT so that V, D and J genes could be assigned. Downstream analyses used only productive TCRbeta rearrangements and left out out-of-frame or stop-codon sequences. Clonality was calculated as one minus the Shannon entropy normalized by the log of the number of unique productive sequences. Fisher's exact test with Benjamini-Hochberg correction, using a cutoff of adjusted p below 0.01, was how clones that differed between time points or between blood and tumor were identified. The immuneACCESS repertoire file appears here via TCRdb, limited to in-frame rearrangements. These files lack a portion of the clones; in checked studies, under half of the deficit traces to unresolved V genes, and the cause of the others is not known. The V and J calls and clone size are taken from that table; D and trimming were inferred from the DNA. The sample table lists 100,000 to 150,000 clones, 84% of them with a count of one. The ten largest clones add up to 3.2% of the sample.

The CDR1 and CDR2 encoded by the germline V gene are MDHEN and SYDVKM. From the cysteine through the phenylalanine, the CDR3 covers 13 amino acids. Only the CDR3 region is kept as DNA, spanning 39 bases read in frame from base 1. Between the V and J ends, shortened by 9 bases and 2 bases respectively, the junction contains 14 bases. Comment on this clone: Its antigen remains unidentified. Base qualities are missing; no much larger clone stands one base away.

Results the study describes overall, beyond this receptor: Improved progression-free and overall survival was found to be associated with pretreatment peripheral blood TCR clonality below the median. Small sample size (n ≈ 27) and many exploratory analyses mean the results are intended to be hypothesis-generating. At 3 weeks after the start of treatment, tumor-associated TCR clones in peripheral blood had expanded more in patients with durable benefit (n ≈ 22, p = 0.022).

Interpreted using the paper, the time point label stands for: pretreatment peripheral blood. The cohort comprised roughly 30 patients with locally advanced or metastatic urothelial carcinoma treated at Memorial Sloan Kettering on a trial protocol. Peripheral blood mononuclear cells were collected pretreatment and during treatment, with between 1 and 8 total time points per patient. The Qiagen DNeasy Blood extraction kit was used to purify genomic DNA from total PBMCs and tumor samples. PBMCs were collected pretreatment and during treatment, and were isolated and stored as previously described. The material sequenced was PBMCs, taken around atezolizumab (anti-PD-L1) treatment. The sequence was obtained from a man aged 50 or older with urothelial cancer. The V and J segments used are TRBV28 and TRBJ2-7; the D gene assignment is ambiguous. CDR3 region: CASFPSRAYEQYF. The DNA sequence reads TGTGCCAGTTTCCCCTCCCGGGCCTACGAGCAGTACTTC.